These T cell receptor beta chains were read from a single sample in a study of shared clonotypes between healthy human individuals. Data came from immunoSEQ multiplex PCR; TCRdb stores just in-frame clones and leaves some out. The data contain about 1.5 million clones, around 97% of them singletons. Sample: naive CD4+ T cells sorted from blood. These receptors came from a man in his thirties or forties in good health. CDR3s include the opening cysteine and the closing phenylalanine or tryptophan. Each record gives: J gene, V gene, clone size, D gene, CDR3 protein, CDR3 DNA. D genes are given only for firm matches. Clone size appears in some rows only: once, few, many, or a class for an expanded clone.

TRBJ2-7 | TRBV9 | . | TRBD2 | CASSPGLAGLYEQYF | TGTGCCAGCAGTCCCGGACTAGCGGGACTTTACGAGCAGTACTTC
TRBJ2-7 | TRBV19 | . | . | CASSPRMAYEQYF | TGTGCCAGTAGTCCAAGGATGGCATACGAGCAGTACTTC
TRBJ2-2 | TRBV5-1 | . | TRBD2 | CASSLLAGGNTGELFF | TGCGCCAGCAGCTTACTAGCGGGAGGGAACACCGGGGAGCTGTTTTTT
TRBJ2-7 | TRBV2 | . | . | CASSFQARSYEQYF | TGTGCCAGCAGTTTTCAGGCGCGCTCCTACGAGCAGTACTTC
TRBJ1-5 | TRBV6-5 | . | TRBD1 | CASRRTGNQPQHF | TGTGCCAGCAGAAGGACAGGGAATCAGCCCCAGCATTTT
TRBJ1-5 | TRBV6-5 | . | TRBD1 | CASSLTGGNQPQHF | TGTGCCAGCAGCCTTACAGGGGGCAATCAGCCCCAGCATTTT
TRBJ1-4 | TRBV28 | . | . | CASSKTPGAEKLFF | TGTGCCAGCAGTAAGACTCCCGGGGCAGAAAAACTGTTTTTT
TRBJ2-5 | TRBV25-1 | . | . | CASSTIPETQYF | TGTGCCAGCAGTACAATACCCGAGACCCAGTACTTC
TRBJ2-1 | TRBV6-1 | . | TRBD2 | CASTVTSGRGEQFF | TGTGCCAGCACGGTGACTAGCGGGAGGGGCGAGCAGTTCTTC
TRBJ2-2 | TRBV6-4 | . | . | CASRRGGDTGELFF | TGTGCCAGCAGGAGGGGTGGGGACACCGGGGAGCTGTTTTTT
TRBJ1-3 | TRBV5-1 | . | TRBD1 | CASSLVTGVYSGNTIYF | TGCGCCAGCAGCTTGGTTACAGGGGTTTACTCTGGAAACACCATATATTTT
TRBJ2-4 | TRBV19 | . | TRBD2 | CASSFSLAGGWNIQYF | TGTGCCAGTTCCTTCAGTCTGGCGGGAGGTTGGAACATTCAGTACTTC
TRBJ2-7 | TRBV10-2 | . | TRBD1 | CASSEPEPGQVRYEQYF | TGCGCCAGCAGTGAGCCAGAACCGGGACAGGTAAGATACGAGCAGTACTTC
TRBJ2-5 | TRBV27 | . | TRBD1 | CASSLSSGGRYQETQYF | TGTGCCAGCAGCCTCTCCTCAGGGGGCCGATATCAAGAGACCCAGTACTTC
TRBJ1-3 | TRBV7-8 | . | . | CASTPEVLLVGNTIYF | TGTGCCAGCACCCCAGAGGTCCTCCTGGTTGGAAACACCATATATTTT
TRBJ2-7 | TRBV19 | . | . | CASSPYLGEQYF | TGTGCCAGTAGTCCCTACCTTGGCGAGCAGTACTTC
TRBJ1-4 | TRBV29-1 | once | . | CSVGPSEEKLFF | TGCAGCGTTGGTCCCTCCGAGGAAAAACTGTTTTTT
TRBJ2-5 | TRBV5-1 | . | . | CASSNSTGTLGGQYF | TGCGCCAGCAGCAATTCTACCGGGACCCTCGGGGGCCAGTACTTC
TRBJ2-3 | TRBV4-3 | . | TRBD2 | CASSHEHSGIAGTDTQYF | TGCGCCAGCAGCCACGAACATAGCGGGATAGCCGGCACAGATACGCAGTATTTT
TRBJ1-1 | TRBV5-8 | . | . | CASSLGWGRNTEAFF | TGTGCCAGCAGCTTGGGATGGGGAAGGAACACTGAAGCTTTCTTT
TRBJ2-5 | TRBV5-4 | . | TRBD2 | CASSLPGLGQETQYF | TGTGCCAGCAGCCTCCCGGGACTAGGCCAAGAGACCCAGTACTTC
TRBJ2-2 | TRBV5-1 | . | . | CASSREGMGTGELFF | TGCGCCAGCAGCAGAGAGGGGATGGGCACCGGGGAGCTGTTTTTT
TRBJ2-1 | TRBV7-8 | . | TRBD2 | CASSLVLSGSSYNEQFF | TGTGCCAGCAGCTTAGTGTTGAGCGGGAGCTCCTACAATGAGCAGTTCTTC
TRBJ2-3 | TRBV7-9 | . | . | CASSFTRRGAPTDTQYF | TGTGCCAGCAGCTTTACGAGACGGGGGGCCCCCACAGATACGCAGTATTTT
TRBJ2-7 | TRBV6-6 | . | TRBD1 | CASSQTGPYEQYF | TGTGCCAGCAGTCAGACAGGGCCCTACGAGCAGTACTTC
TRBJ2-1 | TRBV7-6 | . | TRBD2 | CASSSGTSGNEQFF | TGTGCCAGCAGCTCCGGGACTAGCGGTAATGAGCAGTTCTTC
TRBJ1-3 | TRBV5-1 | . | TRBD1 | CASSDQGVPGNTIYF | TGCGCCAGCAGCGACCAGGGGGTTCCTGGAAACACCATATATTTT
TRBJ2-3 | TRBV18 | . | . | CASSPLASGTDTQYF | TGTGCCAGCTCACCACTAGCGAGTGGCACAGATACGCAGTATTTT
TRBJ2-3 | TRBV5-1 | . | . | CASSLVGVTDTQYF | TGCGCCAGCAGCTTGGTGGGTGTCACAGATACGCAGTATTTT
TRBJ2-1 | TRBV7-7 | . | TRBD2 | CASSWGLGLGNEQFF | TGTGCTAGCAGCTGGGGACTAGGTCTGGGGAATGAGCAGTTCTTC
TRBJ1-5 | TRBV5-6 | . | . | CASSSGRNQPQHF | TGTGCCAGCAGCTCCGGCAGGAATCAGCCCCAGCATTTT
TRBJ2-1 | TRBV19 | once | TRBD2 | CASRNSGRGGNEQFF | TGTGCCAGTAGGAATAGCGGGAGGGGGGGAAATGAGCAGTTCTTC
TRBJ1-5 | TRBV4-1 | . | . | CASSQDDRWDQPQHF | TGCGCCAGCAGCCAAGATGACAGGTGGGATCAGCCCCAGCATTTT
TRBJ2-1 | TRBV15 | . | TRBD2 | CATRPTSGRVSYNEQFF | TGTGCCACCAGACCGACTAGCGGGAGGGTCTCCTACAATGAGCAGTTCTTC
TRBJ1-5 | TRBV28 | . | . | CASSSEGQGNQPQHF | TGTGCCAGCAGTTCCGAGGGCCAAGGCAATCAGCCCCAGCATTTT
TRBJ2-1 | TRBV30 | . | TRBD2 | CAWGRAYNEQFF | TGTGCCTGGGGGAGGGCCTACAATGAGCAGTTCTTC
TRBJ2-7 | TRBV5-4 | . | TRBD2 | CASSNPGLAAYEQYF | TGTGCCAGCAGTAACCCGGGACTAGCGGCTTACGAGCAGTACTTC
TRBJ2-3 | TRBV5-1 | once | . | CASSFTLKASTDTQYF | TGCGCCAGCAGCTTCACTTTAAAGGCTAGCACAGATACGCAGTATTTT
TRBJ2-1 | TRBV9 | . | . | CASSVGELQDNEQFF | TGTGCCAGCAGCGTAGGGGAGTTACAGGACAATGAGCAGTTCTTC